This record looks at one T cell receptor (beta chain) sequence and its context. Antigen specificity is unknown. This specimen belongs to a study of post-analysis software for immune sequencing data. Study observations and caveats: Comparison of patients with controls showed 4 to 6 TRBV segments more frequent in patients, TRBV5-6, TRBV5-1 and TRBV20-1 among them. F measure showed strong co-clustering of same-batch samples. Comparison with controls showed significantly lower normalized Chao1 diversity in multiple sclerosis patients.

The library was made from cDNA and included unique molecular identifiers. TCRdb re-called the PCR reads with MiXCR, one entry per CDR3 protein. The table includes almost 700,000 distinct CDR3 sequences, roughly three fifths detected once. The CDR3 has 13 residues. Germline values: CDR1 SEHNR, CDR2 FQNEAQ (reference sequence). The germline V and J ends were trimmed by 8 bases and 5 bases, with 13 bases remaining between them. The source is a girl aged 2-9 years with multiple sclerosis. Sequencing used blood. This chain uses TRBV7-9 with TRBJ2-1; D is perhaps TRBD1 (5 bases). The CDR3 protein is CASGKTENNEQFF. The CDR3 region has the DNA TGTGCCAGCGGAAAGACAGAAAACAATGAGCAGTTCTTC.